Each of the 23 T cell receptor beta chains below was sequenced from the same sample in a study of T cell responses to AZD1222 COVID-19 vaccine. Clones were sequenced by immunoSEQ multiplex PCR, and TCRdb holds only the in-frame ones, with some missing. This table has 100,000 to 150,000 clones, approximately 89% appearing once. The sample was peripheral blood, taken on day 0 of AZD1222 vaccination. The receptors stem from an adult in good health.

V is TRBV2 and J is TRBJ1-1; no reliable D call. The germline V gene has CDR1 SNHLY and CDR2 FYNNEI. Trimming shortened V by 6 bases and J by 1 base, and 3 bases separated the two germline ends. This CDR3 contains 11 residues. The CDR3, as DNA: TGTGCCAGCAGACGGAACACTGAAGCTTTCTTT. It encodes CASRRNTEAFF. Combining the CDR3 with reference TRBV2 and TRBJ1-1 gives the whole variable domain EPEVTQTPSHQVTQMGQEVILRCVPISNHLYFYWYRQILGQKVEFLVSFYNNEISEKSEIFDDQFSVERPDGSNFTLKIRSTKLEDSAMYFCASRRNTEAFFGQGTRLTVV.

V gene TRBV2 combines with J gene TRBJ1-1, with a tentative D call TRBD1 (6 bases). CDR1 and CDR2 from the germline V gene are SNHLY and FYNNEI. The V and J ends lost 9 bases and 1 base respectively, with 9 bases between them. The CDR3 loop spans 12 amino acids. The CDR3 sequence: CASSDRNTEAFF. The CDR3 coding sequence is TGTGCCAGTTCGGACAGGAACACTGAAGCTTTCTTT.

The V and J genes are TRBV13 and TRBJ1-4, with a possible D match to TRBD1 (6 bases). In germline, CDR1 is PRHDT, CDR2 FYEKMQ (reference sequence). V was pared by 5 bases and J by 5 bases, with 15 bases between. This CDR3 contains 15 residues. The CDR3 protein is CASSPTGTPNEKLFF. The CDR3 region has the DNA TGTGCCAGCAGCCCAACCGGGACACCAAATGAAAAACTGTTTTTT.

This CDR3 is CASSPGGSYEQYF. The CDR3, as DNA: TGTGCCAGTAGTCCTGGGGGATCCTACGAGCAGTACTTC. The chain couples TRBV19 to TRBJ2-7; either TRBD1 or TRBD2 may supply D (5 bases each). This CDR3 region has 13 residues. The germline V gene has CDR1 LNHDA and CDR2 SQIVND (reference sequence). V lost 5 bases, J lost 1 base, and 9 bases lay in between.

This clone was counted between two and nine times. CDR3 amino acids: CASSPAVRSTYNEQFF. The DNA of the CDR3 is TGTGCCAGCAGCCCAGCGGTCCGGAGCACCTACAATGAGCAGTTCTTC. The genes are TRBV11-2 and TRBJ2-1; a weak D match, TRBD2 (5 bases). Trimming pared 5 bases from V and 2 bases from J, leaving 16 bases between. The CDR3 runs to 16 residues. Looked up from germline, CDR1 is SGHAT and CDR2 is FQNNGV.

This rearrangement joins TRBV3-1 (or the pseudogene TRBV3-2) to TRBJ2-1; 9 bases match TRBD2. Per the germline V gene, CDR1 is LGHDT and CDR2 is YNNKEL (reference sequence). V was pared by 1 base and J by 3 bases, with 7 bases of the junction left unmatched. CDR3 size: 17 residues. In DNA, the CDR3 is TGTGCCAGCAGCCAAGTTCAGCGGGGGGCCTTCTACAATGAGCAGTTCTTC. It yields the protein CASSQVQRGAFYNEQFF.

The rearrangement joins TRBV19 to TRBJ1-5; D is unclear. V gave up 3 bases and J gave up 5 bases, with 11 bases separating them. Germline values: CDR1 LNHDA, CDR2 SQIVND (reference sequence). This CDR3 has 14 amino acids. The CDR3 DNA sequence: TGTGCCAGTAGTATGTGGGCGCCCGATCAGCCCCAGCATTTT. Residues: CASSMWAPDQPQHF.

This sequence joins TRBV6-5 and TRBJ1-5; D remains unclear. Germline CDR1 and CDR2: MNHEY and SVGAGI. This CDR3 has 14 residues. Trimming stripped 7 bases from V and 5 bases from J, with 15 bases between. The CDR3 loop reads CASTPDLLYQPQHF. CDR3 DNA sequence: TGTGCCAGCACCCCGGACCTATTATATCAGCCCCAGCATTTT.

The CDR3 is CASSQVLASADTQYF. CDR3 sequence (DNA): TGCGCCAGCAGCCAAGTTCTAGCGTCGGCAGATACGCAGTATTTT. The rearrangement uses TRBV4-3 and TRBJ2-3; D may be TRBD2 (6 bases). Germline V gene sequence: CDR1 LGHNA, CDR2 YSLEER. The CDR3 is 15 residues long. V shed 1 base and J shed 4 bases, with 12 bases lying between them.

The chain is built from TRBV3-1 (or the pseudogene TRBV3-2) and TRBJ1-5; tentatively, D is TRBD1 (5 bases). The CDR3 is 16 residues long. V was pared by 0 bases and J by 2 bases, with 11 bases between. Germline V gene sequence: CDR1 LGHDT, CDR2 YNNKEL (reference sequence). The CDR3 DNA follows: TGTGCCAGCAGCCAAGATGGGGGTTTGGGCAATCAGCCCCAGCATTTT. Protein sequence: CASSQDGGLGNQPQHF.

The chain is built from TRBV7-2 and TRBJ1-2; TRBD1 aligns across 10 bases. Germline CDR1 SGHTA, CDR2 FQGNSA. This CDR3 comprises 12 residues. The trim removed 6 bases at V and 6 bases at J, leaving 1 base unmatched. CDR3 in amino acids: CASRGTGDGYTF. In DNA form, the CDR3 reads TGTGCCAGCAGGGGGACAGGGGATGGCTACACCTTC.

With respect to this clone: The junction differs from germline at one of its ends, possibly a read error. The rearrangement links TRBV11-2 to TRBJ1-2; D call uncertain. Germline V CDR1 and CDR2: SGHAT, FQNNGV. The CDR3 is 13 amino acids. CDR3 sequence (DNA): TGTGCCAGCAGCTTAGCGGCCAACTACGGCTACACCTTC. It encodes CASSLAANYGYTF.

The chain joins TRBV7-2 to TRBJ1-3, with a weak D call TRBD1 (5 bases). CDR1 and CDR2 from the germline V gene are SGHTA and FQGNSA. V lost 1 base and J lost 4, with 14 bases in between. The CDR3 spans 16 residues. The DNA of the CDR3 is TGTGCCAGCAGCTTAGTTGGGGCCGCTGCCGGAAACACCATATATTTT. Translated: CASSLVGAAAGNTIYF.

V is TRBV4-1 and J is TRBJ2-1; 11 positions match TRBD1. The CDR3 runs 16 residues. Germline assignment: CDR1 MGHRA and CDR2 YSYEKL. J was trimmed by 2 bases and V by 2 bases; bases with no gene match: 2. The CDR3 is CASSQRDRGTYNEQFF. CDR3 coding DNA: TGCGCCAGCAGCCAACGGGACAGGGGGACCTACAATGAGCAGTTCTTC.

This clone was seen a single time. The chain has TRBV9 and TRBJ1-2; 7 nucleotides match TRBD1. This CDR3 has 13 residues. Germline lookup yields CDR1 SGDLS and CDR2 YYNGEE. V dropped 5 bases and J dropped 3; count of bases not matched to a gene: 4. DNA for the CDR3: TGTGCCAGCAGTACCGGGACAGACTATGGCTACACCTTC. This translates into CASSTGTDYGYTF. The full variable domain, in which reference TRBV9 and TRBJ1-2 provide the parts outside the CDR3, is DSGVTQTPKHLITATGQRVTLRCSPRSGDLSVYWYQQSLDQGLQFLIQYYNGEERAKGNILERFSAQQFPDLHSELNLSSLELGDSALYFCASSTGTDYGYTFGSGTRLTVV.

The chain joins TRBV15 to TRBJ2-2; D uncertain. Trimming stripped 0 bases from V and 5 bases from J, with 19 bases between. From germline, CDR1 is LNHNV and CDR2 YYDKDF (reference sequence). The CDR3 has 18 amino acids. CDR3 sequence: CATSRERIGILGTGELFF. The CDR3 coding sequence is TGTGCCACCAGCAGAGAGCGAATCGGCATCCTGGGAACCGGGGAGCTGTTTTTT. The full variable domain, rest sourced from reference TRBV15 and TRBJ2-2, is DAMVIQNPRYQVTQFGKPVTLSCSQTLNHNVMYWYQQKSSQAPKLLFHYYDKDFNNEADTPDNFQSRRPNTSFCFLDIRSPGLGDTAMYLCATSRERIGILGTGELFFGEGSRLTVL.

V usage is TRBV14 and J usage is TRBJ1-1; TRBD1 aligns across 8 bases. V was clipped by 8 bases and J by 2 bases; unmatched bases: 4. CDR1 is SGHDN and CDR2 is FVKESK in the germline V gene. There are 13 residues in the CDR3. The CDR3 nucleotides are TGTGCCAGCGGCAGGGGGCTCAACACTGAAGCTTTCTTT. This sequence encodes CASGRGLNTEAFF.

The chain is built from TRBV7-3 and TRBJ2-1; the match to TRBD2 covers 12 bases. This CDR3 has 16 residues. After removal of 4 bases from V and 4 bases from J, the junction contained 5 bases not matched to a gene. CDR1 is SGHTA, CDR2 FQGTGA, per germline. CDR3 coding DNA: TGTGCCAGCAGCTCATCCCTAGCGGGGGGGTACAATGAGCAGTTCTTC. Translating it yields CASSSSLAGGYNEQFF.

This chain connects TRBV19 to TRBJ1-1, with 7 bases lining up with TRBD1. Germline values: CDR1 LNHDA, CDR2 SQIVND (reference sequence). The CDR3 extends over 15 amino acids. V shed 5 bases and J 3 bases; nucleotides not matched to a gene: 9. The CDR3 DNA is TGTGCCAGTAGTCCCCGACAGGGCGGGGACACTGAAGCTTTCTTT. Translating it yields CASSPRQGGDTEAFF.

V and J are TRBV7-3 and TRBJ1-6; D is possibly TRBD1 (6 bases). The CDR3 sequence is 16 residues long. Germline-derived CDR1 and CDR2 are SGHTA and FQGTGA. The ends were cut back, 4 bases at V and 7 bases at J, with 17 bases in the middle. CDR3 nucleotide sequence: TGTGCCAGCAGCTCCCAGGGCGGGGGGCCCAATTCACCCCTCCACTTT. Translated: CASSSQGGGPNSPLHF.

The chain employs TRBV6-2 or TRBV6-3 and TRBJ1-1, with 8 bases fitting TRBD1. Germline V gene sequence: CDR1 MNHEY, CDR2 SVGEGT. J was trimmed by 4 bases and V by 4 bases; bases with no gene match: 11. This CDR3 spans 16 amino acids. Here the CDR3 reads CASSWTGRVGSTEAFF. The DNA for the CDR3 is TGTGCCAGCAGTTGGACAGGGAGAGTGGGGAGCACTGAAGCTTTCTTT.

CDR3 residues: CASSYDWEGWVIQYF. DNA for the CDR3: TGTGCCAGCAGTTATGATTGGGAAGGCTGGGTCATTCAGTACTTC. The rearrangement links TRBV6-2 or TRBV6-3 to TRBJ2-4, with D uncertain. V was shortened by 3 bases and J by 9 bases, with 18 bases between the two germline ends. Germline V gene sequence: CDR1 MNHEY, CDR2 SVGEGT. The CDR3 covers 15 residues.

This chain connects TRBV28 to TRBJ2-7, with D possibly being TRBD1 (6 bases). V was shortened by 5 bases and J by 0 bases, with 8 bases between the two germline ends. The CDR3 totals 13 residues. Germline V CDR1 and CDR2: MDHEN, SYDVKM. In DNA form, the CDR3 reads TGTGCCAGCAGTACGACAGGCTCCTACGAGCAGTACTTC. Protein: CASSTTGSYEQYF.